One T cell receptor beta chain is described in this entry. No antigen is known for it. The data are from a study of cytotoxic CD8 clonotypes in ibrutinib-treated CLL. Study information: The cohort had over ten relapsed/refractory and some 14 treatment-naive patients, around 18 IGHV unmutated. Results showed approximately 25 partial and 2 complete responses; following median approximately 73 months, around 15 remained remitted, approximately 12 advanced. Samples yielded averages of 200,000 to 300,000 productive templates and 75,000 to 95,000 productive rearrangements.

The table came from immunoSEQ multiplex PCR; TCRdb's copy has only in-frame clones and leaves some out. The sample holds about 60,000 clones, approximately 54% seen once. Regarding the study as a whole: Higher circulating CD8+ T-cell counts strongly accompanied higher baseline clonality, above age-matched healthy donors.

The TCR comes from a human donor with chronic lymphocytic leukemia. Specimen: PBMCs, collected at disease progression, from a patient treated with ibrutinib.

The CDR3 DNA reads as TGCGCCAGCAGCCTAGACATGTACGAGCAGTACTTC. It translates to CASSLDMYEQYF. V is TRBV5-1 and J is TRBJ2-7, with D unclear. Trimming removed 4 bases at V and 4 bases at J, with 9 bases between. Looked up from germline, CDR1 is SGHRS and CDR2 is YFSETQ. This CDR3 spans 12 amino acids.